The source of this T cell receptor beta chain is a study of beta chain features in type 1 diabetes. For the study at large: Researchers looked at 85 million to 110 million sorted cells across all samples.

This clone was observed a handful of times. Its specificity is unknown. The study reverse transcribed the entire isolated RNA, so it sequenced expressed TCRB transcripts. Method: immunoSEQ multiplex PCR; TCRdb's copy keeps in-frame clones and lacks some. The sample consists of 93,000 or so clones, 25% to 35% of them appearing once. General study findings and limits: Cells carrying high TCR expression could end up over-represented when cDNA is sequenced. Moderately but significantly shorter TCRB CDR3s were found in Type 1 diabetes patients in all four CD4+ subsets. Patients' naive, central memory and regulatory TCRB repertoires appeared more alike than those of healthy donors.

CDR1 and CDR2 from the germline V gene are SNHLY and FYNNEI. This CDR3 is 16 amino acids long. With V trimmed by 6 bases and J by 4 bases, 9 bases remained unmatched. Sequenced material: central memory CD4+ T cells from blood. This clonotype was sampled from a young woman with type 1 diabetes. The chain links TRBV2 to TRBJ2-2, with TRBD2 matching over 9 bases. CDR3 DNA sequence: TGTGCCAGCAGAAACGGACTAGCGCGTTCCACCGGGGAGCTGTTTTTT. Residues: CASRNGLARSTGELFF.